The rows below give T cell receptor beta chains drawn from one sample of a study of Tregs in tolerant kidney transplant recipients. Profiling relied on immunoSEQ multiplex PCR, and the TCRdb table lists in-frame clones only, not all of them. Of roughly 250,000 clones in the sample, about 80% were seen once. The sequenced sample was CD4+ T cells from blood. The receptors derive from a human donor in good health. Both conserved end residues are part of each CDR3. Each record gives: V gene, J gene, clone size, D gene, CDR3 DNA, CDR3 protein. A D gene is named only where the DNA matches it firmly. The size entry is marked missing in some rows and otherwise reads once, few, many or a size class.

TRBV27	TRBJ2-7	.	TRBD2	TGTGCCAGCGGGGGGGGGAACACCTACGAGCAGTACTTC	CASGGGNTYEQYF
TRBV6-5	TRBJ1-1	.	.	TGTGCCAGCAAAAGGGGTAACACTGAAGCTTTCTTT	CASKRGNTEAFF
TRBV11-2	TRBJ2-1	.	TRBD2	TGTGCCAGCAGCTCCGGGACTAGCGCCCGTGGCTCCTACAATGAGCAGTTCTTC	CASSSGTSARGSYNEQFF
TRBV6-4	TRBJ2-3	.	.	TGTGCCAGCAGTGATCAGGGGAGAGATACGCAGTATTTT	CASSDQGRDTQYF
TRBV6-5	TRBJ2-7	.	.	TGTGCCAGCAGCCTGACAGTGAGCTCCTACGAGCAGTACTTC	CASSLTVSSYEQYF
TRBV6-1	TRBJ1-2	.	.	TGTGCCAGCAGTTTCTCAGGGTCCCATGGCTACACCTTC	CASSFSGSHGYTF
TRBV5-1	TRBJ2-6	.	.	TGCGCCAGCAGCTCGGAAGGACGGTCTGGGGCCAACGTCCTGACTTTC	CASSSEGRSGANVLTF
TRBV4-1	TRBJ2-3	.	TRBD2	TGCGCCAGCAGCCAGGGGAGGACTAGCGGGTCCACAGATACGCAGTATTTT	CASSQGRTSGSTDTQYF
TRBV25-1	TRBJ1-2	.	.	TGTGCCAGCAGTGATGGACCGAGGGGTGGCTACACCTTC	CASSDGPRGGYTF
TRBV29-1	TRBJ2-3	.	TRBD1	TGCAGCGTTGAAGGTGGACAGGGTTTAGATACGCAGTATTTT	CSVEGGQGLDTQYF
TRBV7-6	TRBJ2-5	.	.	TGTGCCAGCAGCCCAAACCAGGGCCGGAGTGAGACCCAGTACTTC	CASSPNQGRSETQYF
TRBV5-6	TRBJ2-6	.	.	TGTGCCAGCAGCTTGGTTGACAGCGCTGGGGCCAACGTCCTGACTTTC	CASSLVDSAGANVLTF
TRBV19	TRBJ2-5	.	.	TGTGCCAGTAGTAACCGACGCGCGGAGACCCAGTACTTC	CASSNRRAETQYF
TRBV5-1	TRBJ2-6	.	.	TGCGCCAGCAGCCCGGACTCTGGGGCCAACGTCCTGACTTTC	CASSPDSGANVLTF
TRBV19	TRBJ1-1	.	.	TGTGCCAGTAGACGAATCGAGGTAGGGAACACTGAAGCTTTCTTT	CASRRIEVGNTEAFF
TRBV9	TRBJ2-3	.	TRBD2	TGTGCCAGCAGTCGGGGGGGTAGCACAGATACGCAGTATTTT	CASSRGGSTDTQYF
TRBV6-6	TRBJ2-3	.	TRBD2	TGTGCCAGCAGTTACTGGGAGGGCCGGGGAGATACGCAGTATTTT	CASSYWEGRGDTQYF
TRBV23-1	TRBJ1-5	.	.	TGCGCCAGCAGTCAATCCGTGGACGGGATGATCAATCAGCCCCAGCATTTT	CASSQSVDGMINQPQHF
TRBV6-5	TRBJ1-1	.	.	TGTGCCAGCAGCCTCCGGAACACTGAAGCTTTCTTT	CASSLRNTEAFF
TRBV6-1	TRBJ1-1	.	.	TGTGCCAGCAGTAAGGGATGGAACACTGAAGCTTTCTTT	CASSKGWNTEAFF
TRBV6-5	TRBJ2-5	.	.	TGTGCCAGCAGCTCGGGACCTCAAGAGACCCAGTACTTC	CASSSGPQETQYF
TRBV5-1	TRBJ2-2	.	TRBD1	TGCGCCAGCAGCACTAGATCCGGGACAGGGACTCCCGGGGAGCTGTTTTTT	CASSTRSGTGTPGELFF
TRBV6-5	TRBJ1-2	few	.	TGTGCCAGCAGTTACGAGGGCCTGGATGGCTACACCTTC	CASSYEGLDGYTF
TRBV5-6	TRBJ2-1	.	TRBD2	TGTGCCAGCAGCTTAGGACTAGCGGGAGGCCAAGGTGTCGTCCAGTTCTTC	CASSLGLAGGQGVVQFF
TRBV6-5	TRBJ2-1	.	.	TGTGCCAGCTGGAGGGGGACAGCTTACAATGAGCAGTTCTTC	CASWRGTAYNEQFF
TRBV29-1	TRBJ1-1	.	.	TGCAGCGCGGGGTGGACCACTGAAGCTTTCTTT	CSAGWTTEAFF
TRBV2	TRBJ2-5	.	.	TGTGCCTACCGTCCGGGGAGACAAGAGACCCAGTACTTC	CAYRPGRQETQYF
TRBV20-1	TRBJ2-7	.	.	TGCAGTGCTAGAGATAAGGGCAGGGGACACTTC	CSARDKGRGHF
TRBV6-1	TRBJ2-1	.	.	TGTGCCAGCAGTGAAGGGCTATGGAGGAATGAGCAGTTCTTC	CASSEGLWRNEQFF
TRBV6-5	TRBJ2-3	.	.	TGTGCCAGCAGTTACTCTTCCAGGGGAAACACAGATACGCAGTATTTT	CASSYSSRGNTDTQYF
TRBV6-5	TRBJ2-3	.	TRBD1	TGTGCCAGCAGTTCCCGGGACAGGCTCACAGATACGCAGTATTTT	CASSSRDRLTDTQYF
TRBV5-1	TRBJ2-7	once	TRBD1	TGCGCCAGCAGCTCCGGACAGGGAAAGTACTTC	CASSSGQGKYF
TRBV13	TRBJ2-2	.	TRBD2	TGTGCCAGCAGAAGGCTAGCGGACCTCGGGGAGCTGTTTTTT	CASRRLADLGELFF
TRBV30	TRBJ1-4	.	.	TGTGCCTGGAATGGCCGAACTAATGAAAAACTGTTTTTT	CAWNGRTNEKLFF
TRBV7-9	TRBJ1-1	.	TRBD1	TGTGCCAGCAGCTTGACAGGGGATGGCACTGAAGCTTTCTTT	CASSLTGDGTEAFF
TRBV7-9	TRBJ1-4	.	.	TGTGCCAGCAGCCCGGTAGAAACTAATGAAAAACTGTTTTTT	CASSPVETNEKLFF